One and the same sample provided the 32 T cell receptor beta chains below, sequenced in a study of human T cells and chemical hapten exposure (dated by TCRdb to the early 2020s). The time point label corresponds to: patch test 3, about 24 weeks after DPC sensitization. The treatment or condition label on this specimen signifies: therapeutic diphenylcyclopropenone sensitization with weekly scalp DPC. The library was generated by RACE. Sequencing used a NextSeq 500. TCRdb trimmed public reads at Q25 via fastp, called clones via MiXCR and kept in-frame beta chains. Identical CDR3 protein sequences are pooled into one entry, listed with their most common genes and DNA. The sample table contains 150,000 to 200,000 distinct CDR3 sequences; only one count was recorded for about a quarter of them. The top ten clonotypes cover around 1.9% of the sample. This material consisted of whole blood, taken in connection with sensitization to the hapten diphenylcyclopropenone (DPC). The receptors come from a woman aged 18-29 years with alopecia areata. Some clones in this sample may be carry-over from other donors' samples.

This clonotype was detected a few times. The chain links TRBV10-2 to TRBJ2-7, with D perhaps TRBD2 (5 bases). This CDR3 is 14 amino acids long. Germline V gene sequence: CDR1 WSHSY, CDR2 SAAADI. The V end was cut by 4 bases, the J end by 6 bases, with 16 bases between. The CDR3 spells CASSGVAKGPEQYF. In DNA, the CDR3 is TGCGCCAGCAGTGGGGTAGCGAAGGGTCCCGAGCAGTACTTC.

This clonotype was seen more than once but under ten times. The rearrangement uses TRBV6-5 and TRBJ1-2, with a weak D call TRBD1 (5 bases). The CDR3 has 14 residues. Germline assignment: CDR1 MNHEY and CDR2 SVGAGI. The V and J ends lost 8 bases and 8 bases respectively, with 21 bases between them. CDR3 loop: CASGTGGTLIGYTF. In nucleotides, the CDR3 is TGTGCCAGCGGGACCGGGGGAACCTTAATCGGCTACACCTTC.

This clonotype was picked up many times. The genes are TRBV20-1 and TRBJ2-3; tentatively, D is TRBD1 (6 bases). V was trimmed by 2 bases and J by 4 bases, leaving 10 bases between them. The CDR3 runs to 13 residues. The germline V gene has CDR1 DFQATT and CDR2 SNEGSKA (reference sequence). The CDR3 reads CSARFGGPDTQYF. In nucleotides, the CDR3 is TGCAGTGCTAGATTTGGGGGCCCAGATACGCAGTATTTT.

The gene calls are TRBV5-4 and TRBJ2-7, with D possibly being TRBD1 or TRBD2 (5 bases each). Between the trimmed V and J ends, which lost 4 bases and 4 bases, there was a span of 15 bases. CDR3 length equals 14 residues. CDR1 and CDR2 from the germline V gene are SGHNT and YYREEE (reference sequence). The CDR3: CASSATGPSYEQYF. The DNA for the CDR3 is TGTGCCAGCAGCGCTACGGGACCATCATACGAGCAGTACTTC.

CDR3 nucleotide sequence: TGCAGTGCTAGTAGCGGGCTTCACACCGGGGAGCTGTTTTTT. Protein: CSASSGLHTGELFF. The chain links TRBV20-1 to TRBJ2-2; 7 bases agree with TRBD2. CDR1 DFQATT and CDR2 SNEGSKA come from the germline V gene (reference sequence). V dropped 3 bases and J dropped 3; count of bases not matched to a gene: 4. The CDR3 is 14 amino acids.

This rearrangement joins TRBV27 to TRBJ1-5; 7 bases are shared with TRBD1. There are 13 residues in the CDR3. J was trimmed by 5 bases and V by 7 bases; bases with no gene match: 5. The V gene's germline CDR1 is MNHEY and CDR2 SMNVEV (reference sequence). CDR3 protein: CASTGGIDQPQHF. CDR3 bases: TGTGCCAGCACAGGGGGAATAGATCAGCCCCAGCATTTT.

The chain couples TRBV7-9 to TRBJ2-7; D tentatively reads TRBD1 or TRBD2 (5 bases each). Per germline, CDR1 SEHNR and CDR2 FQNEAQ (reference sequence). The V gene lost 2 bases and the J gene lost 7 bases, with 27 bases spanning the gap. The CDR3 consists of 18 residues. The CDR3 coding sequence is TGTGCCAGCAGCTTAAGGGAAAAGCCACTCGGTAAAGGGACGGAGCAGTACTTC. This gives the protein CASSLREKPLGKGTEQYF.

This chain links TRBV4-2 with TRBJ1-6; a weak D match, TRBD1 (5 bases). There are 16 residues in the CDR3. Germline CDR1 is LGHNA and CDR2 is YNFKEQ. V was pared by 0 bases and J by 6 bases, with 12 bases between. The CDR3 DNA reads TGTGCCAGCAGCCAAGAGATGACAGCCTTTAATTCACCCCTCCACTTT. The encoded protein is CASSQEMTAFNSPLHF.

Ten or more counts support this clonotype. The chain couples TRBV7-2 to TRBJ2-1; tentatively, D is TRBD1 or TRBD2 (5 bases each). V lost 1 base and J 9 bases, leaving 10 bases between the germline ends. CDR1 and CDR2 (germline): SGHTA, FQGNSA. The length of the CDR3 is 13 residues. Here the CDR3 reads CASSLGGIGEQFF. In DNA form, the CDR3 reads TGTGCCAGCAGCTTAGGGGGGATCGGTGAGCAGTTCTTC.

The V and J genes are TRBV6-1 and TRBJ2-7; 8 nucleotides match TRBD2. The length of the CDR3 is 13 residues. In germline, CDR1 is MNHNS, CDR2 SASEGT. V gave up 8 bases and J gave up 3 bases; unmatched junction bases: 6. The CDR3 DNA is TGTGCCAGCGGTCCGGGACTAGTCTACGAGCAGTACTTC. Translation gives CASGPGLVYEQYF.

Many counts were recorded for this clonotype. The chain combines TRBV7-2 with TRBJ1-1; the D gene is possibly TRBD1 (5 bases). Per germline, CDR1 SGHTA and CDR2 FQGNSA. CDR3 length: 13 residues. V lost 5 bases to trimming and J lost 8 bases, with 15 bases between them. The CDR3 nucleotides are TGTGCCAGCAGCCGGGACGGAGCTGGAGAAGCTTTCTTT. The encoded protein is CASSRDGAGEAFF. The variable domain in full, completed from reference TRBV7-2 and TRBJ1-1, reads GAGVSQSPSNKVTEKGKDVELRCDPISGHTALYWYRQSLGQGLEFLIYFQGNSAPDKSGLPSDRFSAERTGGSVSTLTIQRTQQEDSAVYLCASSRDGAGEAFFGQGTRLTVV.

This clonotype occurred many times. The chain recombines TRBV29-1 with TRBJ1-2; no reliable D call. Germline lookup yields CDR1 SQVTM and CDR2 ANQGSEA. Trimming left V 4 bases short and J 5 bases short, with 5 bases between. This CDR3 region has 10 residues. The CDR3 bases are TGCAGCGTTGGAGAATATGGCTACACCTTC. The encoded protein is CSVGEYGYTF.

Only a few counts were recorded for this clonotype. The chain employs TRBV7-2 and TRBJ2-5, with a possible D match to TRBD2 (6 bases). This CDR3 has 15 residues. V lost 5 bases and J lost 4, with 17 bases in between. CDR1 SGHTA and CDR2 FQGNSA come from the germline V gene. The CDR3 bases are TGTGCCAGCAGCCCCGGACTAAACCCTGGAGAGACCCAGTACTTC. Residues: CASSPGLNPGETQYF.

V is TRBV14 and J is TRBJ2-7; 8 bases align to TRBD1. This CDR3 has 16 amino acids. Germline lookup yields CDR1 SGHDN and CDR2 FVKESK. Unmatched junction bases numbered 10, after V lost 3 bases and J lost 3 bases. In DNA form, the CDR3 reads TGTGCCAGCAGCCAGGGGTGGCAGGGGGCGGTCTACGAGCAGTACTTC. Translating gives CASSQGWQGAVYEQYF.

In its sample, this clonotype was seen many times. This chain connects TRBV20-1 to TRBJ1-1, with D unresolved. CDR3 length equals 13 residues. Per the germline V gene, CDR1 is DFQATT and CDR2 is SNEGSKA (reference sequence). V shed 6 bases and J shed 1 base, with 12 bases lying between them. The CDR3 DNA sequence: TGCAGTGCCCGCGCTCCGTCGAACACTGAAGCTTTCTTT. This sequence encodes CSARAPSNTEAFF.

There are many counts of this clonotype. The rearrangement links TRBV7-3 to TRBJ1-1; a weak D match, TRBD1 (5 bases). Trimming left V 5 bases short and J 5 bases short, with 18 bases between. CDR3 size: 15 residues. The germline gives CDR1 SGHTA, CDR2 FQGTGA. CDR3 sequence reads: CASSRSAGLQTEAFF. The CDR3 DNA is TGTGCCAGCAGCCGATCGGCAGGGCTTCAGACTGAAGCTTTCTTT.

V is TRBV6-2 or TRBV6-3 and J is TRBJ2-7; 7 nucleotides align to TRBD2. CDR3 length: 12 residues. The ends lost 6 bases at V and 5 bases at J; junction bases unmatched: 4. Looked up from germline, CDR1 is MNHEY and CDR2 is SVGEGT. The CDR3 here is CASSGGIHEQYF. For the CDR3, the DNA is TGTGCCAGCAGCGGGGGGATCCACGAGCAGTACTTC.

V and J are TRBV6-5 and TRBJ2-7; no clear D. This CDR3 region has 11 residues. V was trimmed by 6 bases and J by 3 bases, leaving 6 bases between them. The germline V gene encodes CDR1 MNHEY and CDR2 SVGAGI. The CDR3 sequence: CASSSRYEQYF. The CDR3, as DNA: TGTGCCAGCAGCTCCCGCTACGAGCAGTACTTC.

This rearrangement joins TRBV5-6 to TRBJ2-7; D call uncertain. The germline V gene encodes CDR1 SGHDT and CDR2 YYEEEE. The V gene lost 2 bases and the J gene lost 5 bases, with 8 bases spanning the gap. The CDR3 consists of 12 residues. The CDR3 bases are TGTGCCAGCAGCTTTCGCCCGAACGAGCAGTACTTC. It is translated as CASSFRPNEQYF.

This chain links TRBV7-9 with TRBJ1-4, with 7 positions matching TRBD1. Germline CDR1 SEHNR, CDR2 FQNEAQ (reference sequence). This CDR3 comprises 15 residues. Trimming took 4 bases from V and 7 from J; bases not matched to a gene: 9. CDR3 amino acids: CASSSSTGRGEKLFF. For the CDR3, the DNA is TGTGCCAGCAGCTCGTCGACAGGGAGAGGTGAAAAACTGTTTTTT.

This clonotype has more than one count but fewer than ten. The chain is built from TRBV4-1 and TRBJ2-7, with TRBD1 identical over 7 bases. The CDR3 length is 16 residues. CDR1 MGHRA and CDR2 YSYEKL come from the germline V gene. The V and J ends lost 0 bases and 4 bases, in that order; junction bases with no gene match: 9. CDR3 DNA: TGCGCCAGCAGCCAAGATCCGGGACAGAAGACGTACGAGCAGTACTTC. Its protein is CASSQDPGQKTYEQYF.

The chain links TRBV7-2 to TRBJ2-3; 7 bases are a match to TRBD2. V was pared by 5 bases and J by 2 bases, with 7 bases of the junction left unmatched. The CDR3 extends over 15 amino acids. Germline loops: CDR1 SGHTA, CDR2 FQGNSA. As DNA, the CDR3 is TGTGCCAGCAGCACAGCGGGGTCTTACACAGATACGCAGTATTTT. Encoded protein: CASSTAGSYTDTQYF. The full variable domain, in which reference TRBV7-2 and TRBJ2-3 provide the parts outside the CDR3, is GAGVSQSPSNKVTEKGKDVELRCDPISGHTALYWYRQSLGQGLEFLIYFQGNSAPDKSGLPSDRFSAERTGGSVSTLTIQRTQQEDSAVYLCASSTAGSYTDTQYFGPGTRLTVL.

The rearrangement links TRBV3-1 to TRBJ1-2, with D unresolved. V was clipped by 4 bases and J by 5 bases, with 14 bases between them. CDR1 LGHDT and CDR2 YNNKEL come from the germline V gene (reference sequence). The CDR3 totals 14 residues. CDR3 region: CASSRSGLIYGYTF. CDR3 nucleotides: TGTGCCAGCAGCCGGAGTGGGCTAATATATGGCTACACCTTC.

The chain uses TRBV5-1 and TRBJ2-3; 8 positions agree with TRBD2. The CDR3 runs 14 residues. The V gene's germline CDR1 is SGHRS and CDR2 YFSETQ. V shed 4 bases and J 7 bases; nucleotides not matched to a gene: 8. For the CDR3, the DNA is TGCGCCAGCAGCCCCGGGGGGGGGGCGAATACGCAGTATTTT. Translation: CASSPGGGANTQYF.

This clonotype was observed a few times. This chain joins TRBV7-3 and TRBJ2-7, with 9 bases identical to TRBD1. V lost 5 bases and J lost 3; bases outside the gene matches: 8. CDR1 is SGHTA and CDR2 is FQGTGA in the germline V gene. This CDR3 comprises 15 residues. CDR3 loop: CASSTTGTGRYEQYF. The CDR3 region has the DNA TGTGCCAGCAGCACAACCGGGACAGGGCGCTACGAGCAGTACTTC.

The chain has TRBV5-1 and TRBJ1-1, with D perhaps TRBD1 (5 bases). The V end was cut by 0 bases, the J end by 5 bases, with 14 bases between. Germline CDR1 is SGHRS and CDR2 is YFSETQ. The CDR3 length is 15 residues. CDR3 protein: CASSLGQTKGTEAFF. For the CDR3, the DNA is TGCGCCAGCAGCTTGGGACAGACAAAGGGGACTGAAGCTTTCTTT.

The J gene is TRBJ1-5, the V gene TRBV11-2; D is perhaps TRBD1 (5 bases). This CDR3 region has 13 residues. Deletions cut 4 bases from V and 6 bases from J, with 10 bases between. Germline CDR1 and CDR2: SGHAT and FQNNGV. This CDR3 reads CASSSGLAQPQHF. DNA of the CDR3: TGTGCCAGCAGCTCAGGGTTGGCTCAGCCCCAGCATTTT.

There are a few counts of this clonotype. The chain links TRBV28 to TRBJ1-1, with a possible D match to TRBD1 (6 bases). The germline V gene has CDR1 MDHEN and CDR2 SYDVKM. V lost 3 bases and J lost 11, with 16 bases in between. The CDR3 is 13 amino acids. The CDR3 reads CASSLVRGNVAFF. CDR3 sequence (DNA): TGTGCCAGCAGTTTGGTAAGGGGGAATGTGGCTTTCTTT.

This chain connects TRBV5-1 to TRBJ1-3; D gene ambiguous. From germline, CDR1 is SGHRS and CDR2 YFSETQ. There are 16 residues in the CDR3. With 0 bases removed from V and 4 bases from J, the gap between germline ends came to 14 bases. This chain's CDR3 is CASSLDEDWLGNTIYF. DNA for the CDR3: TGCGCCAGCAGCTTGGATGAAGACTGGCTCGGAAACACCATATATTTT.

This rearrangement joins TRBV5-1 to TRBJ2-7; a possible D gene is TRBD2 (6 bases). Trimming removed 2 bases from V and 2 bases from J, with 11 bases in between. CDR3 size: 14 residues. Germline CDR1 reads SGHRS; CDR2 reads YFSETQ. The CDR3 region is CASSFAGTTYEQYF. The CDR3, as DNA: TGCGCCAGCAGCTTCGCGGGAACTACCTACGAGCAGTACTTC.

In this sample, this clonotype turned up a few times. As DNA, the CDR3 is TGTGCCGCCGGGAGGACAGTCAATGGCTACACCTTC. This encodes CAAGRTVNGYTF. The V call is TRBV10-3, the J call TRBJ1-2; perhaps TRBD1 as D (6 bases). The CDR3 loop spans 12 amino acids. Germline V gene data show CDR1 as ENHRY and CDR2 as SYGVKD. V lost 11 bases, J lost 6 bases, and 16 bases lay in between.

There are a few counts of this clonotype. The chain joins TRBV14 to TRBJ2-1, with no clear D. Germline loops: CDR1 SGHDN, CDR2 FVKESK. The CDR3 is 14 residues long. V was cut by 1 base and J by 2 bases, with 6 bases left in between. The CDR3 DNA sequence: TGTGCCAGCAGCCAAGTTACTCCCTACAATGAGCAGTTCTTC. Translation: CASSQVTPYNEQFF.